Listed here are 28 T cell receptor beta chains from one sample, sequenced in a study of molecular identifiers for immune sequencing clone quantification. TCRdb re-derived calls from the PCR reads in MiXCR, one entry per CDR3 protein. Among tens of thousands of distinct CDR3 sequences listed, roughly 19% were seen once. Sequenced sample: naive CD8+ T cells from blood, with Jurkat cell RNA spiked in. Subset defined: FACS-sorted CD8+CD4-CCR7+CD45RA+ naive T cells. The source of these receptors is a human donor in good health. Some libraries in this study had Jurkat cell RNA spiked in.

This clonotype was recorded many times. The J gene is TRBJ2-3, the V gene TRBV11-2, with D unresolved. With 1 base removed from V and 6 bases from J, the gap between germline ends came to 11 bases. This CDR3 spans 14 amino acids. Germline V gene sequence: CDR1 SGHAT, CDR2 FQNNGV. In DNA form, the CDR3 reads TGTGCCAGCAGCTTAGTTGTCAGTTCGGATACGCAGTATTTT. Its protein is CASSLVVSSDTQYF.

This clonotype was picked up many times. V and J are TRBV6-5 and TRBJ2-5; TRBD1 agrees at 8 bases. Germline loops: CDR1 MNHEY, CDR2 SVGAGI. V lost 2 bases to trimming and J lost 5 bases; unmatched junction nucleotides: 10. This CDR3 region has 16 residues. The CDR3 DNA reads TGTGCCAGCAGTTACACCTTTCAGGGGGCGGGCGAGACCCAGTACTTC. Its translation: CASSYTFQGAGETQYF.

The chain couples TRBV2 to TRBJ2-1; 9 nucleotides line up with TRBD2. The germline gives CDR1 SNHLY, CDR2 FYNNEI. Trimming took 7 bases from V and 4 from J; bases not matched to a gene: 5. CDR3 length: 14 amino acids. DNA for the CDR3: TGTGCCAGCACAGGGCTAGCGGGGTACAATGAGCAGTTCTTC. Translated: CASTGLAGYNEQFF.

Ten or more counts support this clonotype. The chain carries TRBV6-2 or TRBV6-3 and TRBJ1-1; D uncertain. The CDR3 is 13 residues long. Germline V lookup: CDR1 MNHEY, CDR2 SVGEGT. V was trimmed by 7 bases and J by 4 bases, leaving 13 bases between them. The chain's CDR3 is CASTADPSTEAFF. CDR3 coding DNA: TGTGCCAGCACCGCAGACCCGAGCACTGAAGCTTTCTTT.

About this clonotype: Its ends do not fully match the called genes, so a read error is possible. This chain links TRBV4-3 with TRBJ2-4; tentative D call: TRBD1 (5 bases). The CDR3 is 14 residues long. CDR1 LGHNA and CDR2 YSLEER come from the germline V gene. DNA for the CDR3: TGCGCCAGCAGCCAAGATCCGGACAAAAACATCCAGTACTTC. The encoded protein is CASSQDPDKNIQYF.

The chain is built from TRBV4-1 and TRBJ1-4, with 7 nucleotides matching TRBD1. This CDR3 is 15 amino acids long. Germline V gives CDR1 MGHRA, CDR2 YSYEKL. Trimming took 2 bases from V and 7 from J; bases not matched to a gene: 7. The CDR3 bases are TGCGCCAGCAGCCAATCAACAGGGGATTTTGAAAAACTGTTTTTT. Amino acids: CASSQSTGDFEKLFF.

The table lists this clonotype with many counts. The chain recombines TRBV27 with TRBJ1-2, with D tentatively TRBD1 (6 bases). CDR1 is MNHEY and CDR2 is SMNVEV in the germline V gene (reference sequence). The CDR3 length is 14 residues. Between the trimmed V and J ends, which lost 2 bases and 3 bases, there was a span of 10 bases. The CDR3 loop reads CASSLGAGDYGYTF. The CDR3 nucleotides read TGTGCCAGCAGTTTAGGGGCAGGGGACTATGGCTACACCTTC.

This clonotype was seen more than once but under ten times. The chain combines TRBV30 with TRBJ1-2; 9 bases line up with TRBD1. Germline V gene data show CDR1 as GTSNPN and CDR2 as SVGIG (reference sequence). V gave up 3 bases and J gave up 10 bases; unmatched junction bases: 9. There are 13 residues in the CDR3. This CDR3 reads CAWSAGTGNPYTF. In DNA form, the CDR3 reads TGTGCCTGGAGCGCCGGGACAGGGAATCCCTACACCTTC.

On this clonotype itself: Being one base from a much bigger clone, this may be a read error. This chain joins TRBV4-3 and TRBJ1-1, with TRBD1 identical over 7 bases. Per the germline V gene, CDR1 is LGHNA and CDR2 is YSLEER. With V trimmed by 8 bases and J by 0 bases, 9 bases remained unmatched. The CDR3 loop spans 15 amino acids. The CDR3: CASGPGTALNTEAFF. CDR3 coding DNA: TGCGCCAGCGGCCCAGGGACAGCCTTGAACACTGAAGCTTTCTTT.

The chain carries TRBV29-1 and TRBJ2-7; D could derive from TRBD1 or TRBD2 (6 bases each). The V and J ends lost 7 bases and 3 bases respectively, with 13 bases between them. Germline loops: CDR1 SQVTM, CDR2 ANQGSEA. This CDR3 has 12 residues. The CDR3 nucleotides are TGCAGCGCCCGGGGGCAACTCTACGAGCAGTACTTC. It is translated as CSARGQLYEQYF.

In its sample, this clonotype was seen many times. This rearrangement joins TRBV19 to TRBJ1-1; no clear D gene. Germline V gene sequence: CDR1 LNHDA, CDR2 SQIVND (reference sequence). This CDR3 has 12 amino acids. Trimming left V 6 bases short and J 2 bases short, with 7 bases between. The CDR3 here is CASSILNTEAFF. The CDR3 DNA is TGTGCCAGTAGCATCCTTAACACTGAAGCTTTCTTT. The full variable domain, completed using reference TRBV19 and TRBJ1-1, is DGGITQSPKYLFRKEGQNVTLSCEQNLNHDAMYWYRQDPGQGLRLIYYSQIVNDFQKGDIAEGYSVSREKKESFPLTVTSAQKNPTAFYLCASSILNTEAFFGQGTRLTVV.

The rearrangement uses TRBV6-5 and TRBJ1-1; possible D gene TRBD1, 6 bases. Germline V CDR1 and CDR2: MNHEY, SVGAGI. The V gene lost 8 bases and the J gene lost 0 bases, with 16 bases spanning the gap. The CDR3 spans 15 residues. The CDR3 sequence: CASGPWGLLNTEAFF. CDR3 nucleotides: TGTGCCAGCGGCCCTTGGGGGCTGTTGAACACTGAAGCTTTCTTT.

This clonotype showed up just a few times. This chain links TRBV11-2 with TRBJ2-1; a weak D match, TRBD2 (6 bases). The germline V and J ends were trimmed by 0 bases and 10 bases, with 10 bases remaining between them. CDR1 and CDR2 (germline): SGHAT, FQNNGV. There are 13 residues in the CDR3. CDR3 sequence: CASSLDPGLEQFF. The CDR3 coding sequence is TGTGCCAGCAGCTTAGATCCCGGACTAGAGCAGTTCTTC.

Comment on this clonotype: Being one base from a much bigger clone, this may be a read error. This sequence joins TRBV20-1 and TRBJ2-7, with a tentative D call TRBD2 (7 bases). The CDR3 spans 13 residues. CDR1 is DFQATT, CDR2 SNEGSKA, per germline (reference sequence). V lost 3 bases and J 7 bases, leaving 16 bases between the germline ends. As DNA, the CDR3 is TGCAGTGCTAGGGGGGGGGGCCTGGGGGAGCAGTACTTC. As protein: CSARGGGLGEQYF.

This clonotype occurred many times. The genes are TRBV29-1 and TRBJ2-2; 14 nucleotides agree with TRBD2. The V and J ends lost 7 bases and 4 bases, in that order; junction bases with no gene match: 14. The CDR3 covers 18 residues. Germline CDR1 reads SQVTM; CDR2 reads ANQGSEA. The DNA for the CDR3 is TGCAGCGCCCTTGGCGACGGGACTAGCGGGAGTTCCACCGGGGAGCTGTTTTTT. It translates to CSALGDGTSGSSTGELFF.

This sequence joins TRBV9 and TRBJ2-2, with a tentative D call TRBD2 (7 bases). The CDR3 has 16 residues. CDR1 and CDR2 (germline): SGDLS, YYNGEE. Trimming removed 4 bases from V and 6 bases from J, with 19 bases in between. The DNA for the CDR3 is TGTGCCAGCAGCCCCCTAAGGGGGGGGGGATCCGGGGAGCTGTTTTTT. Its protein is CASSPLRGGGSGELFF.

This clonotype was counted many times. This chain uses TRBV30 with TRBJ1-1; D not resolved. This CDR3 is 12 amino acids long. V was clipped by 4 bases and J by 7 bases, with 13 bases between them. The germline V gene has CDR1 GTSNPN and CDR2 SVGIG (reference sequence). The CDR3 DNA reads TGTGCCTGGACCCTCACGCCCGATGAAGCTTTCTTT. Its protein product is CAWTLTPDEAFF. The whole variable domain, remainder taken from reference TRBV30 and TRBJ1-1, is SQTIHQWPATLVQPVGSPLSLECTVEGTSNPNLYWYRQAAGRGLQLLFYSVGIGQISSEVPQNLSASRPQDRQFILSSKKLLLSDSGFYLCAWTLTPDEAFFGQGTRLTVV.

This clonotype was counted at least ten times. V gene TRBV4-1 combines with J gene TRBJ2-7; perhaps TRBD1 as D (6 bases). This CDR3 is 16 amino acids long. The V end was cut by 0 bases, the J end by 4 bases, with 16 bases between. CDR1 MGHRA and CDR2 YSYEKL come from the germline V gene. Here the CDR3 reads CASSQELGALIYEQYF. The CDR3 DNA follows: TGCGCCAGCAGCCAAGAGTTGGGGGCGCTTATTTACGAGCAGTACTTC.

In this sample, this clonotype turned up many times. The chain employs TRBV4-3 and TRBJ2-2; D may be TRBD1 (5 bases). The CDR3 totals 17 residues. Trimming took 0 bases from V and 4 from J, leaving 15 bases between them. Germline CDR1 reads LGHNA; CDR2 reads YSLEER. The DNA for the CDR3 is TGCGCCAGCAGCCAAGATAGGGTAGCAGGGCCCACCGGGGAGCTGTTTTTT. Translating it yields CASSQDRVAGPTGELFF.

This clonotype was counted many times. This CDR3 reads CASSLGIGREAFF. CDR3 DNA: TGTGCCAGCAGCTTGGGTATCGGGAGAGAAGCTTTCTTT. The V gene is TRBV5-4, the J gene TRBJ1-1, with D unclear. The CDR3 runs to 13 residues. With 0 bases removed from V and 8 bases from J, the gap between germline ends came to 11 bases. Germline assignment: CDR1 SGHNT and CDR2 YYREEE (reference sequence).

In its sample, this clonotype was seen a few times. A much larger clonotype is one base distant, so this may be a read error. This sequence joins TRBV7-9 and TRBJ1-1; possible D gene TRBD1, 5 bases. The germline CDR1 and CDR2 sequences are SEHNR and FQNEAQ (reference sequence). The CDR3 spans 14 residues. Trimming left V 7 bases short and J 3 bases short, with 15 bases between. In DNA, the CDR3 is TGTGCCAGCAACTCGGGGGACGGGTACACTGAAGCTTTCTTT. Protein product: CASNSGDGYTEAFF.

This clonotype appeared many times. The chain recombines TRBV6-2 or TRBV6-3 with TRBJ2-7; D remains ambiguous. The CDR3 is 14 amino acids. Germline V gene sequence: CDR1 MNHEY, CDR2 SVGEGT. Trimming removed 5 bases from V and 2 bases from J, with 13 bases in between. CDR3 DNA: TGTGCCAGCAGTCCTGACCCGCCTGCCTACGAGCAGTACTTC. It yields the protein CASSPDPPAYEQYF.

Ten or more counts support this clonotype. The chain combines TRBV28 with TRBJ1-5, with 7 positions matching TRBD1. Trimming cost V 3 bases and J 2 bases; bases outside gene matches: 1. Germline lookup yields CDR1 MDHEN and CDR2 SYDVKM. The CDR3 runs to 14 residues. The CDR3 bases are TGTGCCAGCAGTTTCGGACAGGGCAATCAGCCCCAGCATTTT. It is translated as CASSFGQGNQPQHF.

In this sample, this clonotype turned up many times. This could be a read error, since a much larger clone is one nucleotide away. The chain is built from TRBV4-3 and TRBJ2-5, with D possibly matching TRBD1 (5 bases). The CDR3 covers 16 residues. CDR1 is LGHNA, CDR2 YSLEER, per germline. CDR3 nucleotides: TGCGCCAGCGGCCAAGTCACAGGACCGTACCAAGAGACCCAGTACTTC. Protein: CASGQVTGPYQETQYF.

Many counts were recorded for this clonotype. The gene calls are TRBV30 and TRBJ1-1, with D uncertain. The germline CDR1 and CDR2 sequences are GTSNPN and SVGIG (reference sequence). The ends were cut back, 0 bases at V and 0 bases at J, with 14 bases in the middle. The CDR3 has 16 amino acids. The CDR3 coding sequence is TGTGCCTGGAGTGTAGGCCGCCGAGAAATGAACACTGAAGCTTTCTTT. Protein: CAWSVGRREMNTEAFF.

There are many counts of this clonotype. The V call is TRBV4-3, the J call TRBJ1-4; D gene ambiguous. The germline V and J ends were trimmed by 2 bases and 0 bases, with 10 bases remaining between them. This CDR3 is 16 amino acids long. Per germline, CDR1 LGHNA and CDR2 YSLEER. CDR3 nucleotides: TGCGCCAGCAGCCAACGCCGACACCCAACTAATGAAAAACTGTTTTTT. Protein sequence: CASSQRRHPTNEKLFF.

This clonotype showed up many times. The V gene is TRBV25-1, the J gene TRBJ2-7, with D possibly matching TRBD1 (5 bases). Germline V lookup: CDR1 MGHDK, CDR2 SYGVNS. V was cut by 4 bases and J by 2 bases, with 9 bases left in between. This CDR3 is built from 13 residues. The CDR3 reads CASSVGEPYEQYF. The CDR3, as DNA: TGTGCCAGCAGTGTAGGGGAACCCTACGAGCAGTACTTC.

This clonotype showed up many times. This CDR3 reads CASSSGTDISGTEAFF. The DNA for the CDR3 is TGCGCCAGCAGCTCCGGGACAGACATCTCTGGCACTGAAGCTTTCTTT. V is TRBV5-1 and J is TRBJ1-1, with 7 bases matching TRBD1. CDR3 length: 16 residues. The junction had 12 bases not matched to a gene; V was cut back by 3 bases and J by 4 bases. CDR1 SGHRS and CDR2 YFSETQ come from the germline V gene.